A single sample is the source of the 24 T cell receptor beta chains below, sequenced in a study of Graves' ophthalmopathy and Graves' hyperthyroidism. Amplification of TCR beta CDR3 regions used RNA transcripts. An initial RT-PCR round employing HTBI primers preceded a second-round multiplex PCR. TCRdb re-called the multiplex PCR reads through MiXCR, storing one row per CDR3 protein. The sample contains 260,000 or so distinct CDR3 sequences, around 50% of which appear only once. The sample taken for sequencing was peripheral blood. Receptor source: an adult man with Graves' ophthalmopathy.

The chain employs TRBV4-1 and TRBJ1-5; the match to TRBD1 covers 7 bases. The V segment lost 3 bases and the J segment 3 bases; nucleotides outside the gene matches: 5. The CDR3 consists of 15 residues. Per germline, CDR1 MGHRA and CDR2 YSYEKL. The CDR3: CASSHRDRDNQPQHF. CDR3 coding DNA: TGCGCCAGCAGCCATCGGGACAGAGACAATCAGCCCCAGCATTTT.

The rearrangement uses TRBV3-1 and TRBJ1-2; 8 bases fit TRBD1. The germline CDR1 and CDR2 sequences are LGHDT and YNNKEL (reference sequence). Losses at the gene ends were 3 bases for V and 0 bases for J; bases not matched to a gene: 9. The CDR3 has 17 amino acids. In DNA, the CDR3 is TGTGCCAGCAGCCACCGAGCAGGGGGCTCGGCTAACTATGGCTACACCTTC. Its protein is CASSHRAGGSANYGYTF.

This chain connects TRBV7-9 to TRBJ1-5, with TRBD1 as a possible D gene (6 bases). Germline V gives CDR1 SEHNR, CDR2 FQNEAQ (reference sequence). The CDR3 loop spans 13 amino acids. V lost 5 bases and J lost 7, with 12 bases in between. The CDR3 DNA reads TGTGCCAGCAGCCTCGGGACACTACAGCCCCAGCATTTT. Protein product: CASSLGTLQPQHF.

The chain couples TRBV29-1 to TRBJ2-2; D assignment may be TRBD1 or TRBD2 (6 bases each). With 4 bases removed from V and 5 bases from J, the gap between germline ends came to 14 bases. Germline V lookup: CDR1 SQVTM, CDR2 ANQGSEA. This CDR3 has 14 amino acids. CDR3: CSVVSGARTGELFF. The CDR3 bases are TGCAGCGTTGTGTCGGGGGCGCGGACCGGGGAGCTGTTTTTT.

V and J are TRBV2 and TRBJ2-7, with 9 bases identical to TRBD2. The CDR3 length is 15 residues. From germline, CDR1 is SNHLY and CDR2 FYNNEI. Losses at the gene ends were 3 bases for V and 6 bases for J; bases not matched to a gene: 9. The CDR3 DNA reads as TGTGCCAGCAGTGAGGAGGCTAGCGGGATCTCCGAGCAGTACTTC. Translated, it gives CASSEEASGISEQYF.

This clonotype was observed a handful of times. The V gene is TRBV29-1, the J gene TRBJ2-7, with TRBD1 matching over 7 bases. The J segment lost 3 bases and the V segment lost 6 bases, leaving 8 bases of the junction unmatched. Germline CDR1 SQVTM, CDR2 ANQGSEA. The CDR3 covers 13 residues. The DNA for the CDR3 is TGCAGCGTGGAGACAGGGTCTAGCTACGAGCAGTACTTC. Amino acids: CSVETGSSYEQYF.

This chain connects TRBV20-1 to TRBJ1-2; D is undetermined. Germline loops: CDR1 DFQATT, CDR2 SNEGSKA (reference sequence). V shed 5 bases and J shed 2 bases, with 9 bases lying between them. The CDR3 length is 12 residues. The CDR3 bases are TGCAGTGCTCCGAGATCAAACTATGGCTACACCTTC. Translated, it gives CSAPRSNYGYTF.

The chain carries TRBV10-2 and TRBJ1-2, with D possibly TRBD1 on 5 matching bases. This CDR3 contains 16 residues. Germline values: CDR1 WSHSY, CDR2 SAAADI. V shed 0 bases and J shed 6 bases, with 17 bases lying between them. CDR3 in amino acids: CASSESTRRETDGYTF. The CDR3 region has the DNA TGCGCCAGCAGTGAGTCGACTCGCAGGGAAACCGATGGCTACACCTTC.

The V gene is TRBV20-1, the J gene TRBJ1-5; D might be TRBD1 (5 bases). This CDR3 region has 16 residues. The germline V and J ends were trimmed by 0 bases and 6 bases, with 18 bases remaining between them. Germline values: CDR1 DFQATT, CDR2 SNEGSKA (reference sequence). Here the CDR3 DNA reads TGCAGTGCTAGAGATGGCTTGCCCAGGGAAGGTCAGCCCCAGCATTTT. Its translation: CSARDGLPREGQPQHF.

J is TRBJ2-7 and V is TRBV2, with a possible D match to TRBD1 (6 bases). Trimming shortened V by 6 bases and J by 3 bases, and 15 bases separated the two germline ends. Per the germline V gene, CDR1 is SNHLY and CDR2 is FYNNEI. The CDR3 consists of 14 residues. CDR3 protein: CASSPGERVYEQYF. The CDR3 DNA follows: TGTGCCAGCAGCCCAGGGGAGAGGGTCTACGAGCAGTACTTC.

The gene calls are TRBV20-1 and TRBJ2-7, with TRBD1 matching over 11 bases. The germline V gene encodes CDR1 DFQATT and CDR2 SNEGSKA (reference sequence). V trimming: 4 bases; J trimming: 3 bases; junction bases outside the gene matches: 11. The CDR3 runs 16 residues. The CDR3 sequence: CSANFPGTGGYYEQYF. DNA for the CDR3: TGCAGTGCTAATTTTCCCGGGACAGGGGGTTACTACGAGCAGTACTTC.

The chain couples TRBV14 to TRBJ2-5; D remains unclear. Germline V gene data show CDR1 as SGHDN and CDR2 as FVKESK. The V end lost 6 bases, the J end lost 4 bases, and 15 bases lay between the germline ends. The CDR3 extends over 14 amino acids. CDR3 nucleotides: TGTGCCAGCAGGCCAAACCGGCGAGGAGAGACCCAGTACTTC. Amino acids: CASRPNRRGETQYF.

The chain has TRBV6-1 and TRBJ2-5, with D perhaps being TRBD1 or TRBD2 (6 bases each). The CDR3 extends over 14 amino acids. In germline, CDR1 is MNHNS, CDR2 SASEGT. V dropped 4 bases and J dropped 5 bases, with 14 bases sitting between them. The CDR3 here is CASSGYQGRETQYF. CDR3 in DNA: TGTGCCAGCAGTGGCTATCAGGGGAGGGAGACCCAGTACTTC.

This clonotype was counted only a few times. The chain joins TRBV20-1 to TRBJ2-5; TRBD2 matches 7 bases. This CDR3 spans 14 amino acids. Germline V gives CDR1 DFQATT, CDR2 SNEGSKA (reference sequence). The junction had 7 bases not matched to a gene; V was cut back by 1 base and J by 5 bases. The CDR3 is CSARVRLAQETQYF. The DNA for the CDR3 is TGCAGTGCTAGAGTGAGACTAGCACAGGAGACCCAGTACTTC.

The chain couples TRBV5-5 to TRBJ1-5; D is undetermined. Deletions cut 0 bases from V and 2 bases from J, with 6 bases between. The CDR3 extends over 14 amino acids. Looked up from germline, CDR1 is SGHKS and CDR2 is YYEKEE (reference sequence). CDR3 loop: CASSLVRGNQPQHF. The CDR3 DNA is TGTGCCAGCAGCTTGGTTAGGGGCAATCAGCCCCAGCATTTT.

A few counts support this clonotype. In DNA form, the CDR3 reads TGTGCCAGCAGCTTAGCTGCAGGACAGGTCTACGAGCAGTACTTC. The encoded protein is CASSLAAGQVYEQYF. The chain links TRBV7-9 to TRBJ2-7, with 7 nucleotides matching TRBD1. CDR3 length equals 15 residues. Trimming at V came to 0 bases and at J to 3 bases, leaving 5 bases not matched to a gene. Looked up from germline, CDR1 is SEHNR and CDR2 is FQNEAQ (reference sequence).

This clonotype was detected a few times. This chain's CDR3 is CATSDTTGARTGELFF. DNA of the CDR3: TGTGCCACCAGTGATACGACAGGGGCGAGGACCGGGGAGCTGTTTTTT. This chain links TRBV24-1 with TRBJ2-2; TRBD1 agrees at 8 bases. The length of the CDR3 is 16 residues. J lost 5 bases, V lost 3 bases, and 7 bases had no gene match. Germline V gene sequence: CDR1 KGHDR, CDR2 SFDVKD.

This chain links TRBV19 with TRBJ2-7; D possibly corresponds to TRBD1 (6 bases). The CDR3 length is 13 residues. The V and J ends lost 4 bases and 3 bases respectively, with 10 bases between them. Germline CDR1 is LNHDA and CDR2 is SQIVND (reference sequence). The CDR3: CASSTRQDYEQYF. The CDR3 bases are TGTGCCAGTAGTACTAGACAGGACTACGAGCAGTACTTC. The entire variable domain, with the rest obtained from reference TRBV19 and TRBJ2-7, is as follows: DGGITQSPKYLFRKEGQNVTLSCEQNLNHDAMYWYRQDPGQGLRLIYYSQIVNDFQKGDIAEGYSVSREKKESFPLTVTSAQKNPTAFYLCASSTRQDYEQYFGPGTRLTVT.

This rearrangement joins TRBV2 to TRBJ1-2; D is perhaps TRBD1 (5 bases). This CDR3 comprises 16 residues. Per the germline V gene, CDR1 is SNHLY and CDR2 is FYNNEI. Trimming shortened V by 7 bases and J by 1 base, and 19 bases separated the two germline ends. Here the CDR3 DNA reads TGTGCCAGCACTCGCCGGGGGAGAGAGTTTAACTATGGCTACACCTTC. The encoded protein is CASTRRGREFNYGYTF. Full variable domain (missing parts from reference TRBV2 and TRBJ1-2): EPEVTQTPSHQVTQMGQEVILRCVPISNHLYFYWYRQILGQKVEFLVSFYNNEISEKSEIFDDQFSVERPDGSNFTLKIRSTKLEDSAMYFCASTRRGREFNYGYTFGSGTRLTVV.

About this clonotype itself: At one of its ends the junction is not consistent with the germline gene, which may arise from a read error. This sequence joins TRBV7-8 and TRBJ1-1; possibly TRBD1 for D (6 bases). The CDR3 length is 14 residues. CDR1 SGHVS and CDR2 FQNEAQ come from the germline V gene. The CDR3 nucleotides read TGCGCCAGCAGCCAAGATTTTTTTACAGGGGAAGCTTTCTTT. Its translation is CASSQDFFTGEAFF. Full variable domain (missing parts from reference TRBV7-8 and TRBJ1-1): GAGVSQSPRYKVAKRGQDVALRCDPISGHVSLFWYQQALGQGPEFLTYFQNEAQLDKSGLPSDRFFAERPEGSVSTLKIQRTQQEDSAVYLCASSQDFFTGEAFFGQGTRLTVV.

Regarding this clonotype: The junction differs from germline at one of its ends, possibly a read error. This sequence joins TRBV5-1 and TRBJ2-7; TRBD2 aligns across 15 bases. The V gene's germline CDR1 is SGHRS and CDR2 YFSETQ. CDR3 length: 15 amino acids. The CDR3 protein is CASSSGTSGGIEQYF. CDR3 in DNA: TGTGCCAGCAGCTCCGGGACTAGCGGGGGGATTGAGCAGTACTTC.

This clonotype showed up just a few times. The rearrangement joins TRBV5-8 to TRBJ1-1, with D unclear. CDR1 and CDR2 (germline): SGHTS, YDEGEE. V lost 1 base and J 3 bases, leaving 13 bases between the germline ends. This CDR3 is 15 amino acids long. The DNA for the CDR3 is TGTGCCAGCAGCTTGACTCGTAGGTATCACACTGAAGCTTTCTTT. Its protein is CASSLTRRYHTEAFF.

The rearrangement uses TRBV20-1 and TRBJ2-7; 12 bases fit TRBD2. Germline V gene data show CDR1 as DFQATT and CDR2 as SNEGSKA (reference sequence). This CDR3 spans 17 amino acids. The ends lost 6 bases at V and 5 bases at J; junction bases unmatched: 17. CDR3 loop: CSASSPSGRGSWNEQYF. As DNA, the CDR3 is TGCAGTGCCTCTTCCCCTAGCGGGAGGGGGTCGTGGAACGAGCAGTACTTC.

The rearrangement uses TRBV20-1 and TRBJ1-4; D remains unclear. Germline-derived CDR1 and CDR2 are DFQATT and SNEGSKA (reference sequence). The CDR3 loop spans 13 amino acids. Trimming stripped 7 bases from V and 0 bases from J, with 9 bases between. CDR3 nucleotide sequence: TGCAGTGTATGGTCAGCAACTAATGAAAAACTGTTTTTT. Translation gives CSVWSATNEKLFF.